This is a list of T cell receptor beta chains from one sample in a study of cytotoxic CD8 clonotypes in ibrutinib-treated CLL. Some clones are missing from TCRdb's copy, which holds only in-frame ones; the method was immunoSEQ multiplex PCR. This table has roughly 300,000 clones, around 76% appearing once. This specimen was PBMCs, taken at disease progression, from a patient treated with ibrutinib. All receptors come from a human donor with chronic lymphocytic leukemia. The CDR3 runs from the conserved cysteine through the conserved F or W. D genes are given only for firm matches. Rows give clone size only sometimes, using once, few, many, or a class for an expanded clone.

length: 11
D: TRBD1
size: NA
V: TRBV29-1
J: TRBJ2-7
DNA: TGCAGCGTCCTGACAGGGTACGAGCAGTACTTC
CDR3: CSVLTGYEQYF

length: 17
D: TRBD1
size: NA
V: TRBV19
J: TRBJ1-2
DNA: TGTGCCAGTACCCCGACCCCCGGGACAGGGAGTAACTATGGCTACACCTTC
CDR3: CASTPTPGTGSNYGYTF

length: 17
D: NA
size: NA
V: TRBV28
J: TRBJ1-5
DNA: TGTGCCAGCATCAATCCTATGGGGGCAGGCCCCAATCAGCCCCAGCATTTT
CDR3: CASINPMGAGPNQPQHF

length: 15
D: TRBD2
size: NA
V: TRBV18
J: TRBJ2-7
DNA: TGTGCCAGCTCACACATACCTAGCGGTACCTACGAGCAGTACTTC
CDR3: CASSHIPSGTYEQYF

length: 14
D: TRBD1
size: NA
V: TRBV6-5
J: TRBJ2-7
DNA: TGTGCCAGCAGTTACTCCCAGGGGGCGCGGGAGCAGTACTTC
CDR3: CASSYSQGAREQYF

length: 13
D: NA
size: NA
V: TRBV29-1
J: TRBJ2-4
DNA: TGCAGCGTTGAAGGACTAGCCAAAAACATTCAGTACTTC
CDR3: CSVEGLAKNIQYF

length: 14
D: TRBD1
size: NA
V: TRBV9
J: TRBJ1-1
DNA: TGTGCCAGCAGCGTAGTTCCGACAGGGGGTGAAGCTTTCTTT
CDR3: CASSVVPTGGEAFF

length: 19
D: NA
size: NA
V: TRBV27
J: TRBJ2-2
DNA: TGTGCCAGCACCCTTTATTGGGATCGGGGGCATGTTGACACCGGGGAGCTGTTTTTT
CDR3: CASTLYWDRGHVDTGELFF

length: 13
D: NA
size: NA
V: TRBV19
J: TRBJ1-2
DNA: TGTGCCAGTAGTACGACGGGGAACTATGGCTACACCTTC
CDR3: CASSTTGNYGYTF

length: 16
D: TRBD1
size: NA
V: TRBV5-1
J: TRBJ2-7
DNA: TGCGCCAGCAGCTTGGCCGACAGGGGGCCTTCCTACGAGCAGTACTTC
CDR3: CASSLADRGPSYEQYF

length: 15
D: TRBD1
size: NA
V: TRBV2
J: TRBJ1-6
DNA: TGTGCCAGCAGTGAATCGGGGACAGTTAATTCACCCCTCCACTTT
CDR3: CASSESGTVNSPLHF

length: 17
D: NA
size: few
V: TRBV5-1
J: TRBJ2-6
DNA: TGCGCCAGCAGCTACTCGGGACATCACTCTGGGGCCAACGTCCTGACTTTC
CDR3: CASSYSGHHSGANVLTF

length: 13
D: NA
size: NA
V: TRBV11-1
J: TRBJ1-2
DNA: TGTGCCAGCAGAGAGCGTAACAACTATGGCTACACCTTC
CDR3: CASRERNNYGYTF

length: 15
D: NA
size: NA
V: TRBV5-4
J: TRBJ1-6
DNA: TGTGCCAGCAGCTCACAGGGAAACTATAATTCACCCCTCCACTTT
CDR3: CASSSQGNYNSPLHF

length: 16
D: TRBD2
size: NA
V: TRBV5-1
J: TRBJ2-7
DNA: TGCGCCAGCAGTTCGCATTTAGCGGGAGGGCTCTCCGAGCAGTACTTC
CDR3: CASSSHLAGGLSEQYF

length: 14
D: NA
size: NA
V: TRBV19
J: TRBJ2-5
DNA: TGTGCCAGCGGAGGGGGCGGGAATAGAGAGACCCAGTACTTC
CDR3: CASGGGGNRETQYF

length: 16
D: TRBD1
size: NA
V: TRBV2
J: TRBJ1-6
DNA: TGTGCCAGCAACCCCCTATGGGACAGCTATAATTCACCCCTCCACTTT
CDR3: CASNPLWDSYNSPLHF

length: 13
D: TRBD2
size: NA
V: TRBV7-6
J: TRBJ2-3
DNA: TGTGCCAGCCTAGCGGCCCCCACAGATACGCAGTATTTT
CDR3: CASLAAPTDTQYF

length: 13
D: NA
size: NA
V: TRBV18
J: TRBJ1-2
DNA: TGTGCCAGCTCACCCGAGACAAACTATGGCTACACCTTC
CDR3: CASSPETNYGYTF

length: 15
D: TRBD1
size: NA
V: TRBV18
J: TRBJ1-1
DNA: TGTGCCAGCTCACCACCGCCAGGGGGAGACGCTGAAGCTTTCTTT
CDR3: CASSPPPGGDAEAFF

length: 13
D: TRBD1
size: NA
V: TRBV19
J: TRBJ1-5
DNA: TGTGCCACCCGAGGGGACAGGGTCCAGCCCCAGCATTTT
CDR3: CATRGDRVQPQHF

length: 15
D: TRBD1
size: NA
V: TRBV27
J: TRBJ2-5
DNA: TGTGCCAGCACAACTCGGACAGGGGGCCTTGAGACCCAGTACTTC
CDR3: CASTTRTGGLETQYF

length: 12
D: NA
size: NA
V: TRBV6-1
J: TRBJ1-2
DNA: TGTGCCAGCAGCTCGGACGGGTATGGCTACACCTTC
CDR3: CASSSDGYGYTF

length: 16
D: NA
size: NA
V: TRBV28
J: TRBJ2-3
DNA: TGTGCCAGCAGTTTTTTGGGGCGGGGTGGCACAGATACGCAGTATTTT
CDR3: CASSFLGRGGTDTQYF